What follows are 11 T cell receptor beta chains derived from one specimen sequenced in a study of OX40 agonist ivuxolimab in advanced cancers. Profiled with immunoSEQ multiplex PCR; TCRdb holds only in-frame clones, not every one. The profile covers about 62,000 clones, with roughly 78% appearing a single time and about a tenth taken by the ten largest. Sample: CD4+ or CD8+ T cells sorted from blood, taken in a trial of the OX40 agonist ivuxolimab. These receptors came from an adult with an advanced solid tumor such as melanoma, head and neck, liver or kidney cancer.

V usage is TRBV5-1 and J usage is TRBJ2-7; D may be TRBD2 (6 bases). V was trimmed by 4 bases and J by 1 base, leaving 12 bases between them. The CDR3 contains 14 residues. Germline CDR1 reads SGHRS; CDR2 reads YFSETQ. CDR3 coding DNA: TGCGCCAGCAGCCTAGGGACTGAGTCCTACGAGCAGTACTTC. Its protein product is CASSLGTESYEQYF.

The chain combines TRBV27 with TRBJ1-2, with TRBD1 identical over 10 bases. The junction had 11 bases not matched to a gene; V was cut back by 8 bases and J by 8 bases. This CDR3 is built from 14 residues. The germline V gene encodes CDR1 MNHEY and CDR2 SMNVEV (reference sequence). The CDR3 region is CASVRTGTGEGYTF. CDR3 nucleotide sequence: TGTGCCAGCGTCCGTACCGGGACAGGGGAAGGCTACACCTTC.

The chain joins TRBV5-6 to TRBJ2-7, with D maybe TRBD1 (6 bases). Trimming took off 2 bases at V and 1 base at J, with 10 bases between the two ends. Germline V gene data show CDR1 as SGHDT and CDR2 as YYEEEE. This CDR3 is built from 14 residues. The chain's CDR3 is CASSFTGSSYEQYF. In nucleotides, the CDR3 is TGTGCCAGCAGCTTCACAGGGAGTTCCTACGAGCAGTACTTC.

This clone was observed a few times. The chain links TRBV13 to TRBJ2-1; 7 nucleotides match TRBD2. Germline V lookup: CDR1 PRHDT, CDR2 FYEKMQ (reference sequence). J lost 3 bases, V lost 4 bases, and 6 bases had no gene match. This CDR3 region has 15 residues. DNA of the CDR3: TGTGCCAGCAGCTACGGGCGGGGGAGCTACAATGAGCAGTTCTTC. Translation: CASSYGRGSYNEQFF.

The V gene is TRBV7-3, the J gene TRBJ2-1; D not certain. Per germline, CDR1 SGHTA and CDR2 FQGTGA. With 4 bases removed from V and 0 bases from J, the gap between germline ends came to 7 bases. The CDR3 sequence is 14 residues long. CDR3 bases: TGTGCCAGCAGCTCATCTGTCTCCTACAATGAGCAGTTCTTC. Encoded protein: CASSSSVSYNEQFF. Full variable domain (rest looked up from reference TRBV7-3 and TRBJ2-1): GAGVSQTPSNKVTEKGKYVELRCDPISGHTALYWYRQSLGQGPEFLIYFQGTGAADDSGLPNDRFFAVRPEGSVSTLKIQRTERGDSAVYLCASSSSVSYNEQFFGPGTRLTVL.

DNA of the CDR3: TGTGCCAGCAGCCTCCTTGGGGGCGGAGAGGGGGTGAGAGACGGGGAGCTGTTTTTT. The encoded protein is CASSLLGGGEGVRDGELFF. The V gene is TRBV5-4, the J gene TRBJ2-2; possibly TRBD1 for D (6 bases). The germline V gene has CDR1 SGHNT and CDR2 YYREEE (reference sequence). The CDR3 extends over 19 amino acids. V gave up 4 bases and J gave up 7 bases, with 29 bases separating them.

This clone occurred a few times. This chain links TRBV5-1 with TRBJ1-5, with D possibly matching TRBD1 (6 bases). Germline loops: CDR1 SGHRS, CDR2 YFSETQ. This CDR3 contains 14 residues. Between the trimmed V and J ends, which lost 0 bases and 6 bases, there was a span of 10 bases. The DNA of the CDR3 is TGCGCCAGCAGCTTGGCCGCAGGGGCTCAGCCCCAGCATTTT. Translation: CASSLAAGAQPQHF.

V usage is TRBV27 and J usage is TRBJ2-1, with TRBD1 matching over 7 bases. J lost 7 bases, V lost 2 bases, and 11 bases had no gene match. The CDR3 is 16 amino acids. The germline V gene has CDR1 MNHEY and CDR2 SMNVEV (reference sequence). The CDR3 DNA sequence: TGTGCCAGCAGTTTACTTTCCGACAGGGCCGAGAATGAGCAGTTCTTC. Translated: CASSLLSDRAENEQFF.

This clone was seen only a few times. The V call is TRBV6-5, the J call TRBJ2-1; tentatively, D is TRBD2 (6 bases). The germline CDR1 and CDR2 sequences are MNHEY and SVGAGI. The CDR3 is 15 amino acids. V was cut by 8 bases and J by 6 bases, with 20 bases left in between. The chain's CDR3 is CASGHRGRLGNEQFF. CDR3 coding DNA: TGTGCCAGCGGTCACCGGGGGAGATTGGGCAATGAGCAGTTCTTC.

The genes are TRBV9 and TRBJ2-3; 7 bases are shared with TRBD1. The germline CDR1 and CDR2 sequences are SGDLS and YYNGEE. The V gene end was trimmed by 2 bases and the J gene end by 0 bases; junction bases not matched to a gene: 9. CDR3 length: 17 residues. Here the CDR3 DNA reads TGTGCCAGCAGCGTCACCCGGGACAGATATAGCACAGATACGCAGTATTTT. Translation gives CASSVTRDRYSTDTQYF.

The chain couples TRBV29-1 to TRBJ2-7, with 11 bases that match TRBD1. Germline values: CDR1 SQVTM, CDR2 ANQGSEA. CDR3 length equals 12 residues. The junction had 4 bases not matched to a gene; V was cut back by 6 bases and J by 6 bases. The CDR3: CSVVGTGGEQYF. CDR3 nucleotide sequence: TGCAGCGTGGTCGGGACAGGGGGCGAGCAGTACTTC.